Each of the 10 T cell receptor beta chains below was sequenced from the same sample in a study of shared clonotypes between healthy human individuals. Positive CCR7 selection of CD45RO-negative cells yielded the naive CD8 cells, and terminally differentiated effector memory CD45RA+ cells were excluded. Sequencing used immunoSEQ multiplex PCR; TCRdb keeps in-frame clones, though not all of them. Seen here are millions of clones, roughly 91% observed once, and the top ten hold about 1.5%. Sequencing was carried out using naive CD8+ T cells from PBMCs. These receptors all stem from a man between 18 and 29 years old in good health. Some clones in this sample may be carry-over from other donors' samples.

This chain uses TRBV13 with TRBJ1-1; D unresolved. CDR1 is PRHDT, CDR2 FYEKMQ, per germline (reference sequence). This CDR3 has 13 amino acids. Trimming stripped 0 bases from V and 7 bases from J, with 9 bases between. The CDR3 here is CASSLGRWGEAFF. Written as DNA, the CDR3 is TGTGCCAGCAGCTTAGGCCGTTGGGGTGAAGCTTTCTTT.

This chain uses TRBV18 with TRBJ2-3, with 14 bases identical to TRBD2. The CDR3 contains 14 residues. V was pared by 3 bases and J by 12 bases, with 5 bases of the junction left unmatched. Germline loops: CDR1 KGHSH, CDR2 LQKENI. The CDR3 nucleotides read TGTGCCAGCTCACCTAGGGGACTAGCGGGAGAACAGTATTTT. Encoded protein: CASSPRGLAGEQYF.

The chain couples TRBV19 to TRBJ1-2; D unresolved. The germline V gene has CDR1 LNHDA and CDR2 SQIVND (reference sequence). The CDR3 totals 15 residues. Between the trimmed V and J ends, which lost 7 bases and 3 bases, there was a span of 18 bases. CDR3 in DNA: TGTGCCAGTAAAACCGGGCCCCTGGGTCACTATGGCTACACCTTC. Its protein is CASKTGPLGHYGYTF.

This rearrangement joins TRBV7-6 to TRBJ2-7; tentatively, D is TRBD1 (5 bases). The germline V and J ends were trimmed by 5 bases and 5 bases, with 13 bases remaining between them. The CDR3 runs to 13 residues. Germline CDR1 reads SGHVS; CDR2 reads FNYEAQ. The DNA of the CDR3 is TGTGCCAGCAGCCTGGGTCGGACAAACGAGCAGTACTTC. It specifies CASSLGRTNEQYF. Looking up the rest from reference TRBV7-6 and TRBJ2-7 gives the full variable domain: GAGVSQSPRYKVTKRGQDVALRCDPISGHVSLYWYRQALGQGPEFLTYFNYEAQQDKSGLPNDRFSAERPEGSISTLTIQRTEQRDSAMYRCASSLGRTNEQYFGPGTRLTVT.

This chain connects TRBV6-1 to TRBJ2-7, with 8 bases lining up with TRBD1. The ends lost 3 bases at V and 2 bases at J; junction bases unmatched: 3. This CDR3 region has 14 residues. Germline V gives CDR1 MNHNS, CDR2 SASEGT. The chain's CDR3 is CASSDGTGAYEQYF. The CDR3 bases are TGTGCCAGCAGTGACGGGACAGGCGCCTACGAGCAGTACTTC.

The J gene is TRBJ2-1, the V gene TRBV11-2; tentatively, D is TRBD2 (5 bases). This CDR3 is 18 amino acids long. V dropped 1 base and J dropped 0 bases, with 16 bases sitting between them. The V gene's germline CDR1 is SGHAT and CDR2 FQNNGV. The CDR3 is CASSLGSPSTRSYNEQFF. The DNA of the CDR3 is TGTGCCAGCAGCTTAGGCTCTCCTAGCACACGCTCCTACAATGAGCAGTTCTTC.

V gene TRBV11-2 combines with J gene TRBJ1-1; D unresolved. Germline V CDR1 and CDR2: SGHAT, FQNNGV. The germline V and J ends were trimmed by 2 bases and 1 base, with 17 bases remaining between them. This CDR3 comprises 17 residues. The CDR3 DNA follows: TGTGCCAGCAGCTTAATCGAAGGGATCCCCCCGAACACTGAAGCTTTCTTT. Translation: CASSLIEGIPPNTEAFF.

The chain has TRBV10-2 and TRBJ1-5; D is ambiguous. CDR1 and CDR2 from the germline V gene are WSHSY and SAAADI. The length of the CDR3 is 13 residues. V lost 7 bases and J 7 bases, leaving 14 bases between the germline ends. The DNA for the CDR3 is TGCGCCAGCAATTTTGGGGTTGGGCAGCCCCAGCATTTT. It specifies CASNFGVGQPQHF.

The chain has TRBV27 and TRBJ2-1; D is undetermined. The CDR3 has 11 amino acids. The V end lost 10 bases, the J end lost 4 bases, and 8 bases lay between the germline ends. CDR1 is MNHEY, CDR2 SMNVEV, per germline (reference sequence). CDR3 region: CATTEYNEQFF. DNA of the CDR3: TGTGCCACCACAGAATACAATGAGCAGTTCTTC.

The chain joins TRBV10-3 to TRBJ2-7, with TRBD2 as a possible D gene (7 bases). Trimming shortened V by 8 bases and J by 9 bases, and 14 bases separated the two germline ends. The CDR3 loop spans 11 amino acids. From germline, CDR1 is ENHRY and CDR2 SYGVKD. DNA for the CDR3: TGTGCCATCGGGGGGGGACAACCGCAGTACTTC. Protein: CAIGGGQPQYF.